The text below deals with one T cell receptor (beta chain). Its antigen is currently unknown. The CDR3 extends over 15 amino acids. CDR1 LNHDA and CDR2 SQIVND come from the germline V gene (reference sequence). Trimming removed 4 bases at V and 7 bases at J, with 17 bases between. This sample stems from a study of T cell responses to AZD1222 COVID-19 vaccine. TCRdb's copy holds only in-frame clones and misses some; the assay was immunoSEQ multiplex PCR. The sample yields tens of thousands of clones, approximately 88% seen once. General study findings and limits: Nearly half of spike-specific TCRs reportedly target unmutated variant regions.

The clonotype was recovered from an adult who received the AZD1222 COVID-19 vaccine. V gene TRBV19 combines with J gene TRBJ2-1; D possibly corresponds to TRBD2 (6 bases). Sequencing used peripheral blood, obtained 28 days after the second AZD1222 dose. CDR3 residues: CASSTGLGRANEQFF. DNA of the CDR3: TGTGCCAGTAGTACGGGACTGGGAAGAGCTAATGAGCAGTTCTTC. The full variable domain, with the rest looked up from reference TRBV19 and TRBJ2-1, is DGGITQSPKYLFRKEGQNVTLSCEQNLNHDAMYWYRQDPGQGLRLIYYSQIVNDFQKGDIAEGYSVSREKKESFPLTVTSAQKNPTAFYLCASSTGLGRANEQFFGPGTRLTVL.